The 17 T cell receptor beta chains below come from one sample, sequenced in a study of CD8 T cells in Susac syndrome. Random hexamers primed reverse transcription of about 0.5 to 1 ug RNA. TCRdb re-called the immunoSEQ multiplex PCR reads through MiXCR, storing one row per CDR3 protein. The sample contains 150,000 to 200,000 distinct CDR3 sequences, 90% to 95% of which appear only once. Sequenced input: CD4+ T cells from PBMCs. Every receptor here comes from a human donor with multiple sclerosis.

V gene TRBV28 combines with J gene TRBJ1-5; D not certain. The CDR3 spans 15 residues. The V end lost 2 bases, the J end lost 6 bases, and 14 bases lay between the germline ends. CDR1 and CDR2 (germline): MDHEN, SYDVKM. The CDR3 region is CASSLRSRDGQPQHF. The CDR3 DNA sequence: TGTGCCAGCAGTTTACGGAGTCGGGATGGTCAGCCCCAGCATTTT.

The sample holds a few counts of this clonotype. V and J are TRBV5-1 and TRBJ2-7; D call uncertain. Germline V CDR1 and CDR2: SGHRS, YFSETQ. With 0 bases removed from V and 3 bases from J, the gap between germline ends came to 7 bases. This CDR3 is built from 13 residues. CDR3 in amino acids: CASSLVSGYEQYF. The CDR3 DNA is TGCGCCAGCAGCTTGGTCAGTGGCTACGAGCAGTACTTC.

The rearrangement uses TRBV2 and TRBJ2-2; 10 bases line up with TRBD2. In germline, CDR1 is SNHLY, CDR2 FYNNEI. Unmatched junction bases numbered 3, after V lost 8 bases and J lost 0 bases. This CDR3 has 15 amino acids. CDR3: CASYGLAANTGELFF. In DNA, the CDR3 is TGTGCCAGCTACGGACTAGCGGCGAACACCGGGGAGCTGTTTTTT.

The V call is TRBV7-6, the J call TRBJ1-2; D ambiguous. The CDR3 contains 13 residues. From germline, CDR1 is SGHVS and CDR2 FNYEAQ. The germline V and J ends were trimmed by 5 bases and 8 bases, with 15 bases remaining between them. The CDR3 coding sequence is TGTGCCAGCAGCCTCTCCAGCCTGCGGGGCTACACCTTC. As protein: CASSLSSLRGYTF.

This clonotype was seen more than once but under ten times. The chain links TRBV3-1 to TRBJ2-3; 8 bases map to TRBD2. Losses at the gene ends were 4 bases for V and 4 bases for J; bases not matched to a gene: 4. Germline loops: CDR1 LGHDT, CDR2 YNNKEL (reference sequence). CDR3 length: 14 residues. CDR3 amino acids: CASSLSAGADTQYF. CDR3 nucleotide sequence: TGTGCCAGCAGCCTCTCAGCGGGGGCAGATACGCAGTATTTT.

The V call is TRBV29-1, the J call TRBJ1-6; D is ambiguous. Trimming took 7 bases from V and 1 from J, leaving 11 bases between them. From germline, CDR1 is SQVTM and CDR2 ANQGSEA. The CDR3 length is 14 residues. CDR3 region: CSARLRSYNSPLHF. The CDR3 nucleotides are TGCAGCGCCCGCCTGCGGTCCTATAATTCACCCCTCCACTTT.

The V call is TRBV30, the J call TRBJ1-1; no clear D. Trimming left V 4 bases short and J 3 bases short, with 9 bases between. Germline V gene sequence: CDR1 GTSNPN, CDR2 SVGIG (reference sequence). The CDR3 is 12 amino acids. The CDR3 DNA reads TGTGCCTGGACTCACAGTGACACTGAAGCTTTCTTT. This gives the protein CAWTHSDTEAFF.

This chain joins TRBV5-4 and TRBJ1-4, with 8 bases aligning to TRBD1. Germline CDR1 is SGHNT and CDR2 is YYREEE (reference sequence). CDR3 length: 15 residues. The trim removed 2 bases at V and 7 bases at J, leaving 7 bases unmatched. CDR3 protein: CASSFRQGWSEKLFF. The CDR3 DNA is TGTGCCAGCAGCTTCAGACAGGGGTGGAGTGAAAAACTGTTTTTT.

The chain has TRBV24-1 and TRBJ1-2; 11 bases line up with TRBD1. This CDR3 contains 13 residues. J lost 5 bases, V lost 10 bases, and 5 bases had no gene match. Germline V gene sequence: CDR1 KGHDR, CDR2 SFDVKD. Here the CDR3 DNA reads TGTGCCACTAGCGGACAGGGGGCATATGGCTACACCTTC. This gives the protein CATSGQGAYGYTF.

The gene calls are TRBV20-1 and TRBJ2-3; D gene ambiguous. The CDR3 extends over 15 amino acids. The germline gives CDR1 DFQATT, CDR2 SNEGSKA (reference sequence). Trimming left V 2 bases short and J 5 bases short, with 17 bases between. For the CDR3, the DNA is TGCAGTGCTAGACGCTTGGATTCCCGCGGAGATACGCAGTATTTT. Protein sequence: CSARRLDSRGDTQYF.

The rearrangement links TRBV6-2 or TRBV6-3 to TRBJ2-3; TRBD1 matches at 7 bases. The V and J ends lost 6 bases and 2 bases, in that order; junction bases with no gene match: 2. The CDR3 length is 13 residues. The germline V gene has CDR1 MNHEY and CDR2 SVGEGT. The CDR3 coding sequence is TGTGCCAGCAGAGGGACAGCCACAGATACGCAGTATTTT. Its translation: CASRGTATDTQYF.

The chain combines TRBV5-1 with TRBJ2-3; a weak D match, TRBD2 (6 bases). This CDR3 is 15 amino acids long. Germline CDR1 is SGHRS and CDR2 is YFSETQ. The germline V and J ends were trimmed by 3 bases and 0 bases, with 11 bases remaining between them. CDR3 residues: CASSSDYPSTDTQYF. The CDR3 DNA is TGCGCCAGCAGCTCGGACTACCCCAGCACAGATACGCAGTATTTT.

V gene TRBV28 combines with J gene TRBJ1-4; 7 bases line up with TRBD1. Germline V CDR1 and CDR2: MDHEN, SYDVKM. The CDR3 extends over 16 amino acids. V gave up 5 bases and J gave up 4 bases; unmatched junction bases: 10. Here the CDR3 reads CASSGTTGIINEKLFF. The CDR3 bases are TGTGCCAGCAGTGGAACGACAGGGATTATTAATGAAAAACTGTTTTTT.

This chain uses TRBV15 with TRBJ2-4; D could derive from TRBD1 or TRBD2 (7 bases each). V lost 8 bases and J 7 bases, leaving 15 bases between the germline ends. CDR1 is LNHNV and CDR2 is YYDKDF in the germline V gene (reference sequence). The CDR3 contains 13 residues. The CDR3 loop reads CATDQGGANIQYF. CDR3 DNA sequence: TGTGCCACCGACCAGGGGGGGGCGAACATTCAGTACTTC. Looking up the rest from reference TRBV15 and TRBJ2-4 gives the full variable domain: DAMVIQNPRYQVTQFGKPVTLSCSQTLNHNVMYWYQQKSSQAPKLLFHYYDKDFNNEADTPDNFQSRRPNTSFCFLDIRSPGLGDTAMYLCATDQGGANIQYFGAGTRLSVL.

The chain has TRBV19 and TRBJ1-2; 7 bases match TRBD1. The germline V gene encodes CDR1 LNHDA and CDR2 SQIVND (reference sequence). J lost 4 bases, V lost 5 bases, and 7 bases had no gene match. The CDR3 is 14 amino acids. The CDR3 loop reads CASSGNRGSYGYTF. CDR3 bases: TGTGCCAGTAGTGGAAACAGGGGAAGCTATGGCTACACCTTC.

The V and J genes are TRBV12-3 or TRBV12-4 and TRBJ1-4; D perhaps matches TRBD1 (5 bases). This CDR3 contains 16 residues. The V gene lost 4 bases and the J gene lost 8 bases, with 20 bases spanning the gap. In DNA, the CDR3 is TGTGCCAGCAGTTACTCCCGGACCCCCAGGGAGGAAAAACTGTTTTTT. This codes for CASSYSRTPREEKLFF.

In this sample, this clonotype turned up once. The V gene is TRBV20-1, the J gene TRBJ2-7; D is unresolved. CDR3 size: 14 residues. V lost 3 bases to trimming and J lost 0 bases, with 12 bases between them. CDR1 and CDR2 from the germline V gene are DFQATT and SNEGSKA (reference sequence). CDR3 sequence reads: CSARDRVSSYEQYF. The CDR3 DNA reads as TGCAGTGCTAGGGATCGGGTCAGCTCCTACGAGCAGTACTTC.